The entry below gives a single T cell receptor (beta chain) sequence along with its context. The target antigen is unknown. The data originate from a study of cytomegalovirus exposure and HLA in healthy donors. V lost 0 bases and J 5 bases, leaving 12 bases between the germline ends. Germline CDR1 reads SGHTS; CDR2 reads YDEGEE. There are 16 residues in the CDR3. Both 60 Vbeta primers and 13 Jbeta primers went into the PCR. Using immunoSEQ multiplex PCR, the repertoire was profiled, and TCRdb retains in-frame clones only, with some absent. The repertoire holds 100,000 or so clones, with around 75% as singletons. General study findings and limits: Highly shared variants forming one cluster were likely a sequencing artifact.

The sequence derives from a man under 40 in good health and CMV-seropositive. Input material: PBMCs. The chain recombines TRBV5-8 with TRBJ1-6; perhaps TRBD1 as D (6 bases). Here the CDR3 DNA reads TGTGCCAGCAGCTTGGGTTGGGACACTGATAATTCACCCCTCCACTTT. Protein: CASSLGWDTDNSPLHF.